This T cell receptor (beta chain) appears in the sequencing data of a study of T cells after yellow fever vaccination. TCRdb redid the calling of the 5' RACE reads with MiXCR, one entry per CDR3 protein. The data hold 400,000 to 650,000 distinct CDR3 sequences, with about a fifth observed a single time. This clonotype was counted only a few times. Germline V CDR1 and CDR2: DFQATT, SNEGSKA (reference sequence). The CDR3 is 17 residues long. The V gene end was trimmed by 0 bases and the J gene end by 0 bases; junction bases not matched to a gene: 8. Sequencing used PBMCs, obtained more than 20 days after the first yellow fever vaccination. The gene calls are TRBV20-1 and TRBJ2-3; 8 bases are a match to TRBD1. The clonotype was recovered from a man aged 18 to 29 who received the YFV17D yellow fever vaccine. The CDR3 sequence: CSARDRRTGLSTDTQYF. DNA for the CDR3: TGCAGTGCTAGAGATCGCCGGACAGGGCTGAGCACAGATACGCAGTATTTT.